Below are 30 T cell receptor beta chains sequenced from a single sample in a study of blood T cell repertoires in COVID-19. Profiling relied on immunoSEQ multiplex PCR, and the TCRdb table lists in-frame clones only, not all of them. The sample has 280,000 or so clones; about 83% are singletons. Material: peripheral blood. The receptors were gathered from a woman aged 45-60 years who had recovered from COVID-19.

The chain uses TRBV7-3 and TRBJ2-1; 8 bases map to TRBD2. Germline CDR1 reads SGHTA; CDR2 reads FQGTGA. V trimming: 5 bases; J trimming: 0 bases; junction bases outside the gene matches: 6. This CDR3 is 16 amino acids long. CDR3 nucleotide sequence: TGTGCCAGCAGCCAAAGAAGCGGGAGCTCCTACAATGAGCAGTTCTTC. Translation: CASSQRSGSSYNEQFF.

The count of this clone is one. This chain uses TRBV15 with TRBJ1-2; a weak D match, TRBD1 (5 bases). Per the germline V gene, CDR1 is LNHNV and CDR2 is YYDKDF (reference sequence). This CDR3 contains 15 residues. Trimming pared 0 bases from V and 7 bases from J, leaving 15 bases between. The CDR3 protein is CATSRDNTGRGGYTF. The CDR3 bases are TGTGCCACCAGCAGAGATAACACAGGCCGCGGTGGCTACACCTTC.

The chain links TRBV3-1 (or the pseudogene TRBV3-2) to TRBJ2-5; 15 bases fit TRBD2. The CDR3 runs 17 residues. Looked up from germline, CDR1 is LGHDT and CDR2 is YNNKEL (reference sequence). V lost 6 bases, J lost 4 bases, and 9 bases stayed unmatched. The CDR3 region is CASSYWTSGGEGETQYF. For the CDR3, the DNA is TGTGCCAGCAGTTATTGGACTAGCGGGGGGGAGGGAGAGACCCAGTACTTC.

A few counts support this clone. V usage is TRBV4-3 and J usage is TRBJ2-4; TRBD2 matches at 11 bases. Germline trimming cut 0 bases from V and 11 bases from J; bases unmatched to any gene: 15. This CDR3 is built from 18 residues. Germline CDR1 reads LGHNA; CDR2 reads YSLEER. The CDR3 nucleotides read TGCGCCAGCAGCCAAGATGGTCTAGCGGGAGGAGGAGTACTAGTTCAGTACTTC. Protein: CASSQDGLAGGGVLVQYF.

The rearrangement links TRBV4-2 to TRBJ2-4; D call uncertain. The germline gives CDR1 LGHNA, CDR2 YNFKEQ. Trimming left V 1 base short and J 8 bases short, with 21 bases between. The CDR3 covers 17 residues. The CDR3 coding sequence is TGTGCCAGCAGCCAAGGTAGTCGGAGACCACAAAGAGACATTCAGTACTTC. Its protein product is CASSQGSRRPQRDIQYF.

This chain links TRBV19 with TRBJ1-1, with D perhaps TRBD1 (6 bases). Trimming pared 6 bases from V and 6 bases from J, leaving 17 bases between. Per germline, CDR1 LNHDA and CDR2 SQIVND (reference sequence). The CDR3 contains 14 residues. The CDR3 loop reads CASSITPTGSEAFF. CDR3 nucleotides: TGTGCCAGTAGCATAACACCCACAGGGTCTGAAGCTTTCTTT.

V gene TRBV5-4 combines with J gene TRBJ1-1; D unresolved. CDR1 and CDR2 from the germline V gene are SGHNT and YYREEE (reference sequence). The V end lost 1 base, the J end lost 8 bases, and 15 bases lay between the germline ends. The CDR3 runs 14 residues. CDR3 loop: CASSLSSGVREAFF. CDR3 DNA: TGTGCCAGCAGCTTGTCGTCCGGGGTCCGGGAAGCTTTCTTT.

The V call is TRBV19, the J call TRBJ2-7, with 7 bases identical to TRBD1. Germline loops: CDR1 LNHDA, CDR2 SQIVND (reference sequence). V shed 4 bases, J shed 0 bases, and the junction held 6 bases outside the gene matches. The CDR3 covers 15 residues. CDR3 amino acids: CASSTAGGFSYEQYF. Here the CDR3 DNA reads TGTGCCAGTAGTACGGCAGGGGGTTTCTCCTACGAGCAGTACTTC.

This chain connects TRBV10-3 to TRBJ2-3, with 7 bases that match TRBD2. J lost 10 bases, V lost 4 bases, and 8 bases had no gene match. CDR1 ENHRY and CDR2 SYGVKD come from the germline V gene. The CDR3 extends over 13 amino acids. CDR3 in amino acids: CAISAPGLPSQYF. The CDR3 DNA reads TGTGCCATCAGTGCGCCGGGACTACCATCGCAGTATTTT.

The genes are TRBV20-1 and TRBJ2-3; possibly TRBD2 for D (5 bases). CDR3 length equals 14 residues. Germline lookup yields CDR1 DFQATT and CDR2 SNEGSKA (reference sequence). V lost 3 bases and J lost 2, with 12 bases in between. CDR3 nucleotide sequence: TGCAGTGCTAGTGAACTAGGGAACACAGATACGCAGTATTTT. It is translated as CSASELGNTDTQYF.

This clone was seen a few times. This chain links TRBV7-3 with TRBJ2-1, with a possible D match to TRBD1 (5 bases). V was clipped by 4 bases and J by 7 bases, with 14 bases between them. Germline V CDR1 and CDR2: SGHTA, FQGTGA. The CDR3 spans 14 residues. CDR3 sequence (DNA): TGTGCCAGCAGCTCCACCTTAGGGGAAAATGAGCAGTTCTTC. It encodes CASSSTLGENEQFF.

The chain recombines TRBV3-1 (or the pseudogene TRBV3-2) with TRBJ1-4; D remains ambiguous. Germline lookup yields CDR1 LGHDT and CDR2 YNNKEL (reference sequence). Trimming took 2 bases from V and 8 from J, leaving 9 bases between them. The CDR3 extends over 13 amino acids. CDR3 sequence (DNA): TGTGCCAGCAGCCAACAGGTTTCGGAAAAACTGTTTTTT. It translates to CASSQQVSEKLFF.

The chain has TRBV5-1 and TRBJ2-6; TRBD1 aligns across 8 bases. The junction had 8 bases not matched to a gene; V was cut back by 4 bases and J by 2 bases. Germline V CDR1 and CDR2: SGHRS, YFSETQ. The CDR3 has 17 amino acids. The CDR3: CASSLHRGSAGANVLTF. In nucleotides, the CDR3 is TGCGCCAGCAGCCTACACAGGGGGTCGGCTGGGGCCAACGTCCTGACTTTC.

V is TRBV27 and J is TRBJ2-1; 7 bases align to TRBD1. This CDR3 comprises 13 residues. Trimming cost V 6 bases and J 8 bases; bases outside gene matches: 7. The germline V gene encodes CDR1 MNHEY and CDR2 SMNVEV (reference sequence). This CDR3 is CASRKTGSDEQFF. DNA for the CDR3: TGTGCCAGCAGGAAGACAGGGTCCGATGAGCAGTTCTTC.

The chain links TRBV10-3 to TRBJ2-3, with a tentative D call TRBD1 (5 bases). The CDR3 is 12 residues long. V shed 6 bases and J shed 5 bases, with 9 bases lying between them. In germline, CDR1 is ENHRY, CDR2 SYGVKD. CDR3 bases: TGTGCCATCAGGGGGCCTCAAGATACGCAGTATTTT. Translating gives CAIRGPQDTQYF.

The chain is built from TRBV28 and TRBJ1-6, with TRBD1 identical over 9 bases. The CDR3 is 12 amino acids. Trimming cost V 10 bases and J 7 bases; bases outside gene matches: 2. CDR1 and CDR2 from the germline V gene are MDHEN and SYDVKM. The CDR3 bases are TGTGCCACCACAGGGGGCAATTCACCCCTCCACTTT. This sequence encodes CATTGGNSPLHF.

The chain couples TRBV19 to TRBJ2-2, with D perhaps matching TRBD1 (5 bases). The length of the CDR3 is 13 residues. The V end lost 6 bases, the J end lost 6 bases, and 11 bases lay between the germline ends. Germline V gene data show CDR1 as LNHDA and CDR2 as SQIVND (reference sequence). The CDR3 spells CASRLRGAGELFF. The CDR3 DNA follows: TGTGCCAGTAGGCTTAGGGGTGCCGGGGAGCTGTTTTTT.

This clone has only a few counts. The chain couples TRBV4-3 to TRBJ2-1, with 9 nucleotides matching TRBD1. With 0 bases clipped from V and 7 bases from J, the junction kept 10 bases outside the gene matches. This CDR3 is built from 17 residues. Germline loops: CDR1 LGHNA, CDR2 YSLEER. The CDR3 reads CASSQDGTGWSLNEQFF. The CDR3 DNA sequence: TGCGCCAGCAGCCAAGATGGGACAGGGTGGTCGTTGAATGAGCAGTTCTTC.

The genes are TRBV6-5 and TRBJ1-1; maybe TRBD1 (6 bases). Per the germline V gene, CDR1 is MNHEY and CDR2 is SVGAGI. This CDR3 has 15 amino acids. V was pared by 6 bases and J by 2 bases, with 16 bases between. CDR3 in DNA: TGTGCCAGCAGAAGAACAATCAGGGGAAACACTGAAGCTTTCTTT. It is translated as CASRRTIRGNTEAFF.

The chain employs TRBV5-4 and TRBJ1-2; D call uncertain. Trimming pared 0 bases from V and 7 bases from J, leaving 10 bases between. This CDR3 has 13 amino acids. In germline, CDR1 is SGHNT, CDR2 YYREEE (reference sequence). CDR3 sequence: CASSLDSGFGYTF. The DNA for the CDR3 is TGTGCCAGCAGCTTGGACAGCGGGTTTGGCTACACCTTC.

V usage is TRBV5-1 and J usage is TRBJ2-3, with D possibly matching TRBD1 (6 bases). Germline values: CDR1 SGHRS, CDR2 YFSETQ. Trimming took 4 bases from V and 1 from J, leaving 10 bases between them. There are 14 residues in the CDR3. CDR3 nucleotides: TGCGCCAGCAGCCCGGGACACCGCACAGATACGCAGTATTTT. This codes for CASSPGHRTDTQYF.

The chain has TRBV6-5 and TRBJ2-7, with 8 bases matching TRBD1. This CDR3 region has 14 residues. J was trimmed by 0 bases and V by 6 bases; bases with no gene match: 4. Germline V CDR1 and CDR2: MNHEY, SVGAGI. The CDR3 DNA reads TGTGCCAGCAGCTTAACAGGGGGCTCCTACGAGCAGTACTTC. Translated: CASSLTGGSYEQYF.

CDR3 nucleotide sequence: TGTGCCAGCATGGGTCCGGGACAGAGCTATGGCTACACCTTC. The encoded protein is CASMGPGQSYGYTF. The chain carries TRBV6-5 and TRBJ1-2; 7 nucleotides line up with TRBD1. Per the germline V gene, CDR1 is MNHEY and CDR2 is SVGAGI. The CDR3 totals 14 residues. The J segment lost 4 bases and the V segment lost 7 bases, leaving 9 bases of the junction unmatched.

This clone was seen more than once but under ten times. V is TRBV4-1 and J is TRBJ2-7, with 11 bases identical to TRBD2. Trimming took 0 bases from V and 6 from J; bases not matched to a gene: 13. CDR1 is MGHRA and CDR2 is YSYEKL in the germline V gene. CDR3 length equals 18 residues. CDR3 sequence reads: CASSQDNVAGGPMSEQYF. CDR3 bases: TGCGCCAGCAGCCAAGATAATGTAGCGGGGGGGCCTATGAGCGAGCAGTACTTC.

The chain couples TRBV6-5 to TRBJ1-5; TRBD1 matches at 8 bases. The trim removed 0 bases at V and 8 bases at J, leaving 6 bases unmatched. The length of the CDR3 is 15 residues. CDR1 is MNHEY and CDR2 is SVGAGI in the germline V gene. CDR3 bases: TGTGCCAGCAGTTACTCGACAGGGGACGTGGAGCCCCAGCATTTT. Translated, it gives CASSYSTGDVEPQHF.

This chain links TRBV4-3 with TRBJ2-6, with D perhaps TRBD1 (6 bases). CDR3 size: 15 residues. V was trimmed by 4 bases and J by 0 bases, leaving 7 bases between them. Per the germline V gene, CDR1 is LGHNA and CDR2 is YSLEER. The CDR3 loop reads CASSPGDSGANVLTF. The CDR3 DNA sequence: TGCGCCAGCAGCCCAGGGGACTCTGGGGCCAACGTCCTGACTTTC.

The chain links TRBV2 to TRBJ2-1, with D possibly TRBD1 on 6 matching bases. The CDR3 extends over 12 amino acids. CDR1 and CDR2 from the germline V gene are SNHLY and FYNNEI. V lost 2 bases, J lost 9 bases, and 8 bases lay in between. CDR3 residues: CASSEQGIEQFF. CDR3 coding DNA: TGTGCCAGCAGTGAACAGGGGATTGAGCAGTTCTTC.

CDR3 nucleotides: TGTGCCAGCAGCTTAAGGAGGGACAATGAGCAGTTCTTC. This codes for CASSLRRDNEQFF. The rearrangement uses TRBV7-2 and TRBJ2-1, with D maybe TRBD2 (6 bases). V lost 2 bases and J lost 5, with 7 bases in between. Germline CDR1 is SGHTA and CDR2 is FQGNSA. The CDR3 loop spans 13 amino acids.

This clone showed up just once. CDR3 in amino acids: CASSLRQANTEAFF. The DNA of the CDR3 is TGTGCCAGCAGCTTACGGCAGGCGAACACTGAAGCTTTCTTT. The rearrangement links TRBV11-2 to TRBJ1-1; D unclear. The ends were cut back, 2 bases at V and 1 base at J, with 8 bases in the middle. CDR3 size: 14 residues. In germline, CDR1 is SGHAT, CDR2 FQNNGV. The full variable domain, rest sourced from reference TRBV11-2 and TRBJ1-1, is EAGVAQSPRYKIIEKRQSVAFWCNPISGHATLYWYQQILGQGPKLLIQFQNNGVVDDSQLPKDRFSAERLKGVDSTLKIQPAKLEDSAVYLCASSLRQANTEAFFGQGTRLTVV.

The chain employs TRBV7-2 and TRBJ2-2; no definite D call. This CDR3 spans 13 amino acids. CDR1 is SGHTA and CDR2 is FQGNSA in the germline V gene. V lost 6 bases, J lost 0 bases, and 5 bases lay in between. CDR3 DNA: TGTGCCAGCAGGGGCGCGAACACCGGGGAGCTGTTTTTT. This translates into CASRGANTGELFF. Filled out from reference TRBV7-2 and TRBJ2-2, the complete variable domain reads GAGVSQSPSNKVTEKGKDVELRCDPISGHTALYWYRQSLGQGLEFLIYFQGNSAPDKSGLPSDRFSAERTGGSVSTLTIQRTQQEDSAVYLCASRGANTGELFFGEGSRLTVL.